Following are 18 T cell receptor beta chains from one sample sequenced in a study of blood T cells in healthy people across ages (dated by TCRdb to the mid-2010s). Libraries were prepared through 5' RACE. The run used an Illumina HiSeq 2500. A second PCR of 7 to 11 cycles was performed with a sample-barcoded 5' primer and a J-beta primer mix. The raw public reads went through TCRdb reprocessing: fastp at Q25, MiXCR clone calling, in-frame beta chains kept. Records with the same CDR3 protein are collapsed into one entry carrying the most frequent genes and DNA. In all, the sample holds about 680,000 distinct CDR3 sequences, and about half of those were seen once. The top ten hold 25% to 35% of the sample. Material for sequencing was blood. The receptors originated from a woman aged 60-75 years in good health.

The CDR3 DNA reads as TGTGCCATCAGTGAGTCGCTCAATGAGCAGTACTTC. This sequence encodes CAISESLNEQYF. This sequence joins TRBV10-3 and TRBJ2-5; D remains ambiguous. Germline V gene lookup returns CDR1 ENHRY and CDR2 SYGVKD. V gave up 0 bases and J gave up 11 bases, with 10 bases separating them. This CDR3 has 12 amino acids.

The chain is built from TRBV4-3 and TRBJ2-2; 8 bases align to TRBD2. Germline lookup yields CDR1 LGHNA and CDR2 YSLEER. This CDR3 is built from 14 residues. V gave up 3 bases and J gave up 6 bases; unmatched junction bases: 3. CDR3 loop: CASSHTSGAGELFF. In DNA form, the CDR3 reads TGCGCCAGCAGCCATACTAGCGGTGCCGGGGAGCTGTTTTTT.

Only a few counts were recorded for this clonotype. This chain links TRBV18 with TRBJ1-1; unclear D gene. The CDR3 has 16 amino acids. CDR1 and CDR2 from the germline V gene are KGHSH and LQKENI. V dropped 1 base and J dropped 0 bases, with 12 bases sitting between them. The DNA for the CDR3 is TGTGCCAGCTCACCACGGTCAGTCGGGATGAACACTGAAGCTTTCTTT. Protein sequence: CASSPRSVGMNTEAFF.

This clonotype was counted only a few times. V usage is TRBV20-1 and J usage is TRBJ2-5; D unresolved. The CDR3 loop spans 11 amino acids. CDR1 DFQATT and CDR2 SNEGSKA come from the germline V gene (reference sequence). The V end was cut by 0 bases, the J end by 11 bases, with 10 bases between. CDR3 protein: CSARDDLVQYF. The CDR3, as DNA: TGCAGTGCTAGAGATGACCTAGTGCAGTACTTC.

The rearrangement joins TRBV12-3 or TRBV12-4 to TRBJ1-2; 11 nucleotides line up with TRBD1. The junction had 10 bases not matched to a gene; V was cut back by 6 bases and J by 7 bases. The CDR3 consists of 15 residues. CDR3 in DNA: TGTGCCAGCAGGGGACAGGGGGGGGTTGGTAGTGGCTACACCTTC. Translating it yields CASRGQGGVGSGYTF.

The chain uses TRBV6-2 or TRBV6-3 and TRBJ2-5; either TRBD1 or TRBD2 may fit D (5 bases each). V was shortened by 6 bases and J by 11 bases, with 22 bases between the two germline ends. The CDR3 has 14 residues. Germline lookup yields CDR1 MNHEY and CDR2 SVGEGT. The CDR3 region has the DNA TGTGCCAGCAGCTCGTCGGGATTGGGGGAAAAGCAGTACTTC. Translation gives CASSSSGLGEKQYF.

This clonotype has a handful of counts. A read error may account for a junction end that differs from germline. The chain recombines TRBV5-1 with TRBJ2-1; TRBD1 or TRBD2 may be the D gene (5 bases each). This CDR3 contains 13 residues. Germline V CDR1 and CDR2: SGHRS, YFSETQ. The CDR3 loop reads CASSLGTTNEQFF. The CDR3 DNA reads as TGTGCCAGCAGCCTAGGGACCACCAATGAGCAGTTCTTC.

The chain combines TRBV20-1 with TRBJ2-3; 8 bases are shared with TRBD2. V was clipped by 5 bases and J by 2 bases; unmatched bases: 12. Germline V lookup: CDR1 DFQATT, CDR2 SNEGSKA (reference sequence). This CDR3 spans 16 amino acids. CDR3 protein: CSAQIVAGGNTDTQYF. CDR3 in DNA: TGCAGTGCTCAGATTGTGGCGGGAGGTAACACAGATACGCAGTATTTT.

The chain carries TRBV30 and TRBJ2-3, with D maybe TRBD2 (6 bases). V was trimmed by 2 bases and J by 5 bases, leaving 14 bases between them. Germline CDR1 GTSNPN, CDR2 SVGIG (reference sequence). This CDR3 has 14 residues. For the CDR3, the DNA is TGTGCCTGGAGTCCTGGGAGGAGCGAAGATACGCAGTATTTT. Translating gives CAWSPGRSEDTQYF.

The chain carries TRBV5-1 and TRBJ1-2; TRBD1 aligns across 12 bases. The CDR3 loop spans 15 amino acids. V shed 4 bases, J shed 7 bases, and the junction held 8 bases outside the gene matches. Germline CDR1 and CDR2: SGHRS and YFSETQ. The CDR3 DNA reads TGCGCCAGCAGCCAAGTGGGACAGGGGGCAGGTGGCTACACCTTC. Residues: CASSQVGQGAGGYTF.

The chain is built from TRBV20-1 and TRBJ2-7; 9 positions agree with TRBD2. The ends lost 3 bases at V and 7 bases at J; junction bases unmatched: 10. The CDR3 covers 14 residues. Germline assignment: CDR1 DFQATT and CDR2 SNEGSKA (reference sequence). CDR3 loop: CSARGAGGPGEQYF. As DNA, the CDR3 is TGCAGTGCTAGGGGGGCGGGAGGGCCGGGTGAGCAGTACTTC.

This rearrangement joins TRBV7-9 to TRBJ1-4; 9 bases align to TRBD1. The CDR3 consists of 17 residues. Germline lookup yields CDR1 SEHNR and CDR2 FQNEAQ (reference sequence). With V trimmed by 4 bases and J by 4 bases, 10 bases remained unmatched. CDR3 sequence (DNA): TGTGCCAGCAGCTCCAGGACAGGGGCTGGGGGTAATGAAAAACTGTTTTTT. Its translation: CASSSRTGAGGNEKLFF.

This clonotype was detected a few times. J is TRBJ2-7 and V is TRBV7-2; TRBD1 agrees at 8 bases. The J segment lost 0 bases and the V segment lost 5 bases, leaving 6 bases of the junction unmatched. The CDR3 is 15 amino acids. The germline V gene encodes CDR1 SGHTA and CDR2 FQGNSA. The CDR3 DNA reads TGTGCCAGCAGCGACCGGGACAGGAGCTCCTACGAGCAGTACTTC. Translating gives CASSDRDRSSYEQYF.

A single count supports this clonotype. Sequence at one end of the junction differs from germline and may be a read error. The chain uses TRBV18 and TRBJ1-2, with D possibly being TRBD1 (5 bases). Germline assignment: CDR1 KGHSH and CDR2 LQKENI. This CDR3 comprises 15 residues. CDR3 coding DNA: TGTGCCAGCGCAACTATCAGACAGTTCGCCTATAGCTACACCTTC. This encodes CASATIRQFAYSYTF. The whole variable domain, remainder taken from reference TRBV18 and TRBJ1-2, is NAGVMQNPRHLVRRRGQEARLRCSPMKGHSHVYWYRQLPEEGLKFMVYLQKENIIDESGMPKERFSAEFPKEGPSILRIQQVVRGDSAAYFCASATIRQFAYSYTFGSGTRLTVV.

This chain uses TRBV29-1 with TRBJ2-1; 13 bases map to TRBD2. V lost 6 bases to trimming and J lost 3 bases; unmatched junction nucleotides: 8. The germline V gene has CDR1 SQVTM and CDR2 ANQGSEA. The CDR3 covers 16 residues. CDR3 in DNA: TGCAGCGTGAGTAGACTAGCGGGAGGAAACTACAATGAGCAGTTCTTC. Translation: CSVSRLAGGNYNEQFF.

The rearrangement uses TRBV4-3 and TRBJ1-1; D unresolved. CDR1 and CDR2 (germline): LGHNA, YSLEER. With 0 bases removed from V and 4 bases from J, the gap between germline ends came to 12 bases. This CDR3 has 15 amino acids. The CDR3 sequence: CASSQDVVFGTEAFF. The CDR3 bases are TGCGCCAGCAGCCAAGATGTGGTTTTCGGCACTGAAGCTTTCTTT.

The gene calls are TRBV20-1 and TRBJ2-7, with D uncertain. The ends were cut back, 1 base at V and 3 bases at J, with 13 bases in the middle. The CDR3 covers 14 residues. The germline V gene has CDR1 DFQATT and CDR2 SNEGSKA (reference sequence). CDR3 sequence: CSARGGIGNYEQYF. The DNA of the CDR3 is TGCAGTGCTAGAGGCGGCATTGGGAACTACGAGCAGTACTTC.

This chain joins TRBV18 and TRBJ2-3, with unresolved D. The V end lost 4 bases, the J end lost 5 bases, and 10 bases lay between the germline ends. Germline V gives CDR1 KGHSH, CDR2 LQKENI. The CDR3 contains 13 residues. The CDR3 DNA sequence: TGTGCCAGCTCACAATTAACTGGAGATACGCAGTATTTT. It yields the protein CASSQLTGDTQYF.